This T cell receptor (beta chain) was captured in a study of cytomegalovirus exposure and HLA in healthy donors. Regarding the study as a whole: Overall, about 160 TCR beta chains were annotated as cytomegalovirus-associated. Reports described diagnosis of cytomegalovirus status by the classifier as highly specific and sensitive. It emerged from a later analysis that several of the most significant clusters appeared to be linked to common viral pathogens. Analysis performed later showed TCR beta chains linked to HLA being more clonally expanded than equally common others.

PCR employed 60 Vbeta and 13 Jbeta primers. TCRdb's table, derived via immunoSEQ multiplex PCR, lists solely in-frame clones and lacks some. The sample consists of about 180,000 clones, 79% of them appearing once. Concerning this clone itself: As yet, its antigen is unknown.

Between the trimmed V and J ends, which lost 1 base and 2 bases, there was a span of 11 bases. Germline lookup yields CDR1 LNHDA and CDR2 SQIVND (reference sequence). The CDR3 is 15 amino acids. The chain has TRBV19 and TRBJ2-5; a possible D gene is TRBD2 (6 bases). This receptor was taken from a woman between 35 and 50 years old in good health and CMV-seronegative. Sequenced sample: PBMCs. CDR3 coding DNA: TGTGCCAGTAGTATAGTCTGGGGGGATCAAGAGACCCAGTACTTC. This translates into CASSIVWGDQETQYF.